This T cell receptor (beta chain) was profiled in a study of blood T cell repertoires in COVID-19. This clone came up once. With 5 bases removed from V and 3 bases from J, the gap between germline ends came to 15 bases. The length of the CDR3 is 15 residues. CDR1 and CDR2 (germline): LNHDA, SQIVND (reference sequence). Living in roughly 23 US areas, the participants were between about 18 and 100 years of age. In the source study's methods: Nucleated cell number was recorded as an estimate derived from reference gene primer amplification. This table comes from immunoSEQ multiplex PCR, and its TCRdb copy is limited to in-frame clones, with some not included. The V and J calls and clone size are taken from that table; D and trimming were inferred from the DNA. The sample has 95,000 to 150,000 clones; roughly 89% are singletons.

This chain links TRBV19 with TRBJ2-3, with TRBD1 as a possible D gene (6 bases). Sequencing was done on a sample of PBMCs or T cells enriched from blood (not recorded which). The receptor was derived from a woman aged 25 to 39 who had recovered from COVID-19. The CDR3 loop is CASSSYRAPTDTQYF. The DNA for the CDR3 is TGTGCCAGTAGTTCTTACAGGGCACCGACAGATACGCAGTATTTT.